This entry concerns a single TCR beta chain. Its antigen is undetermined. Some clones are missing from TCRdb's copy, which holds only in-frame ones; the method was immunoSEQ multiplex PCR. Counted here are approximately 82,000 clones, roughly 89% occurring once; the ten biggest clones make up around 0.64%. At cycle 4 day 1, cycle 7 day 1, and baseline, blood was sampled. CDR1 and CDR2 from the germline V gene are SGHRS and YFSETQ. There are 15 residues in the CDR3. The junction had 2 bases not matched to a gene; V was cut back by 2 bases and J by 2 bases. The data stem from a study of OX40 agonist ivuxolimab in advanced cancers. Study observations and caveats: CD4+ and CD8+ blood T cells expanded clonally by week 6 at 0.1 to 3.0 mg/kg. The authors also found low normalized T-cell clonal expansion in some nonresponders.

The sequence came from an adult with an advanced solid tumor such as melanoma, head and neck, liver or kidney cancer. The sample consisted of CD4+ or CD8+ T cells sorted from blood, taken in a trial of the OX40 agonist ivuxolimab. The chain joins TRBV5-1 to TRBJ2-2; 8 bases align to TRBD1. CDR3 region: CASSFQGANTGELFF. Written as DNA, the CDR3 is TGCGCCAGCAGCTTTCAGGGGGCAAACACCGGGGAGCTGTTTTTT.